One sample yielded the 23 T cell receptor beta chains listed below, sequenced in a study of OX40 agonist ivuxolimab in advanced cancers. TCRdb's copy holds only in-frame clones and misses some; the assay was immunoSEQ multiplex PCR. The data contain more than 55,000 clones, 80% to 90% of them singletons. The material sequenced was CD4+ or CD8+ T cells sorted from blood, taken in a trial of the OX40 agonist ivuxolimab. The receptors come from an adult with an advanced solid tumor such as melanoma, head and neck, liver or kidney cancer.

V and J are TRBV4-2 and TRBJ2-3, with D perhaps matching TRBD1 (5 bases). Trimming cost V 4 bases and J 2 bases, with 13 bases left between them. The CDR3 covers 15 residues. Germline assignment: CDR1 LGHNA and CDR2 YNFKEQ. The CDR3 region is CASSLARGDTDTQYF. The CDR3 coding sequence is TGTGCCAGCAGCCTCGCTAGGGGTGACACAGATACGCAGTATTTT.

The rearrangement uses TRBV7-8 and TRBJ2-1; TRBD2 matches 9 bases. Unmatched junction bases numbered 13, after V lost 3 bases and J lost 7 bases. CDR1 is SGHVS, CDR2 FQNEAQ, per germline. The CDR3 is 17 amino acids. The CDR3 sequence is CASSFLMAGGRVNEQFF. The CDR3 DNA reads as TGTGCCAGCAGCTTCCTTATGGCGGGAGGGCGGGTAAATGAGCAGTTCTTC.

The gene calls are TRBV28 and TRBJ2-7, with 9 bases that match TRBD1. Germline trimming cut 3 bases from V and 6 bases from J; bases unmatched to any gene: 6. Per the germline V gene, CDR1 is MDHEN and CDR2 is SYDVKM. The CDR3 length is 14 residues. For the CDR3, the DNA is TGTGCCAGCAGTTTGGAGGACAGGGGTGGCGAGCAGTACTTC. Protein: CASSLEDRGGEQYF.

This chain joins TRBV30 and TRBJ2-5, with D unresolved. This CDR3 has 12 residues. Germline V gives CDR1 GTSNPN, CDR2 SVGIG (reference sequence). Trimming left V 4 bases short and J 4 bases short, with 10 bases between. The CDR3 bases are TGTGCCTGGACTACGTCCGGAGAGACCCAGTACTTC. Its translation is CAWTTSGETQYF. The complete variable domain, with remaining parts taken from reference TRBV30 and TRBJ2-5, reads SQTIHQWPATLVQPVGSPLSLECTVEGTSNPNLYWYRQAAGRGLQLLFYSVGIGQISSEVPQNLSASRPQDRQFILSSKKLLLSDSGFYLCAWTTSGETQYFGPGTRLLVL.

V and J are TRBV28 and TRBJ1-4; TRBD1 aligns across 8 bases. V trimming: 5 bases; J trimming: 5 bases; junction bases outside the gene matches: 4. CDR1 and CDR2 from the germline V gene are MDHEN and SYDVKM. CDR3 length equals 14 residues. This chain's CDR3 is CASSPGGRNEKLFF. CDR3 DNA: TGTGCCAGCAGTCCAGGGGGCAGGAATGAAAAACTGTTTTTT.

The J gene is TRBJ1-1, the V gene TRBV29-1, with 8 bases identical to TRBD1. CDR1 is SQVTM, CDR2 ANQGSEA, per germline. CDR3 size: 15 residues. The ends lost 6 bases at V and 3 bases at J; junction bases unmatched: 12. Written as DNA, the CDR3 is TGCAGCGTGGGAATACGGACAGGGTGGGACACTGAAGCTTTCTTT. Protein product: CSVGIRTGWDTEAFF.

V gene TRBV7-6 combines with J gene TRBJ1-1; tentative D call: TRBD1 (5 bases). The CDR3 spans 15 residues. V shed 2 bases and J shed 4 bases, with 14 bases lying between them. CDR1 SGHVS and CDR2 FNYEAQ come from the germline V gene. CDR3 sequence: CASSLLGRGVTEAFF. The CDR3 region has the DNA TGTGCCAGCAGCTTACTTGGGCGGGGGGTCACTGAAGCTTTCTTT.

The chain couples TRBV27 to TRBJ2-3; D gene unclear. Trimming took 6 bases from V and 0 from J, leaving 7 bases between them. This CDR3 comprises 13 residues. Germline V gene sequence: CDR1 MNHEY, CDR2 SMNVEV (reference sequence). CDR3 protein: CASSRHSTDTQYF. The CDR3 DNA follows: TGTGCCAGCAGCCGACACAGCACAGATACGCAGTATTTT.

This chain joins TRBV30 and TRBJ1-4; D unresolved. This CDR3 comprises 13 residues. Germline CDR1 reads GTSNPN; CDR2 reads SVGIG (reference sequence). V lost 0 bases and J 10 bases, leaving 12 bases between the germline ends. In DNA form, the CDR3 reads TGTGCCTGGAGTGTGAAGGGTCTGGGAAAACTGTTTTTT. It specifies CAWSVKGLGKLFF.

In DNA form, the CDR3 reads TGTGCCAGTATAGAGTCCGCCGGTAGTCCTCGTGAGCAGTTCTTC. Amino acids: CASIESAGSPREQFF. This chain links TRBV19 with TRBJ2-1; no reliable D call. The CDR3 has 15 residues. Trimming took 7 bases from V and 9 from J, leaving 22 bases between them. From germline, CDR1 is LNHDA and CDR2 SQIVND (reference sequence).

V usage is TRBV27 and J usage is TRBJ2-5, with D possibly TRBD1 on 5 matching bases. Trimming left V 0 bases short and J 4 bases short, with 12 bases between. The CDR3 is 15 amino acids. CDR1 MNHEY and CDR2 SMNVEV come from the germline V gene (reference sequence). DNA of the CDR3: TGTGCCAGCAGTTTATCGGGGCTGTACACAGAGACCCAGTACTTC. Translation: CASSLSGLYTETQYF.

This clone has a single count. The rearrangement uses TRBV6-1 and TRBJ2-5; possibly TRBD2 for D (5 bases). Germline CDR1 is MNHNS and CDR2 is SASEGT. Trimming shortened V by 1 base and J by 5 bases, and 11 bases separated the two germline ends. There are 14 residues in the CDR3. The CDR3, as DNA: TGTGCCAGCAGTGAAGTGTTCAGAGGGGAGACCCAGTACTTC. Its translation: CASSEVFRGETQYF.

The gene calls are TRBV28 and TRBJ2-7; 8 positions agree with TRBD1. V shed 7 bases and J 5 bases; nucleotides not matched to a gene: 19. CDR1 is MDHEN and CDR2 is SYDVKM in the germline V gene. The CDR3 is made up of 17 amino acids. CDR3 region: CASISAFGADRDHEQYF. In nucleotides, the CDR3 is TGTGCCAGCATCTCGGCCTTCGGCGCGGACAGGGACCACGAGCAGTACTTC. The full variable domain, its missing parts supplied by reference TRBV28 and TRBJ2-7, is DVKVTQSSRYLVKRTGEKVFLECVQDMDHENMFWYRQDPGLGLRLIYFSYDVKMKEKGDIPEGYSVSREKKERFSLILESASTNQTSMYLCASISAFGADRDHEQYFGPGTRLTVT.

The chain combines TRBV6-1 with TRBJ2-3, with D uncertain. CDR3 size: 13 residues. The germline gives CDR1 MNHNS, CDR2 SASEGT. Deletions cut 1 base from V and 4 bases from J, with 6 bases between. DNA of the CDR3: TGTGCCAGCAGTGAAGGTAGAGCAGATACGCAGTATTTT. Protein: CASSEGRADTQYF.

This sequence joins TRBV25-1 and TRBJ2-3, with 8 nucleotides matching TRBD1. The CDR3 contains 14 residues. Germline CDR1 is MGHDK and CDR2 is SYGVNS. The ends lost 6 bases at V and 3 bases at J; junction bases unmatched: 5. DNA of the CDR3: TGTGCCAGCAGACCAGACAGGGGAACAGATACGCAGTATTTT. As protein: CASRPDRGTDTQYF.

This chain connects TRBV6-4 to TRBJ1-6, with D perhaps TRBD1 (5 bases). This CDR3 comprises 13 residues. The V end lost 6 bases, the J end lost 10 bases, and 13 bases lay between the germline ends. In germline, CDR1 is MRHNA, CDR2 SNTAGT. This chain's CDR3 is CASREQRDSPLHF. In nucleotides, the CDR3 is TGTGCCAGCAGAGAACAGAGGGACTCACCCCTCCACTTT.

The CDR3 DNA reads TGTGCCAGCACCACATTAGCGGGAGAAGAGACCCAGTACTTC. Its protein product is CASTTLAGEETQYF. This chain links TRBV5-6 with TRBJ2-5; 9 nucleotides align to TRBD2. The germline V gene has CDR1 SGHDT and CDR2 YYEEEE. The CDR3 runs to 14 residues. Trimming took 6 bases from V and 3 from J; bases not matched to a gene: 6.

The rearrangement uses TRBV18 and TRBJ2-3; D unclear. CDR1 KGHSH and CDR2 LQKENI come from the germline V gene. This CDR3 is 14 amino acids long. Trimming stripped 2 bases from V and 2 bases from J, with 8 bases between. CDR3 protein: CASSPSQSTDTQYF. DNA for the CDR3: TGTGCCAGCTCACCAAGTCAGTCCACAGATACGCAGTATTTT.

The chain recombines TRBV14 with TRBJ2-3; the match to TRBD2 covers 13 bases. Germline V gene lookup returns CDR1 SGHDN and CDR2 FVKESK. V was pared by 1 base and J by 6 bases, with 7 bases of the junction left unmatched. There are 17 residues in the CDR3. CDR3 region: CASSQGGTSGTRDTQYF. The CDR3 DNA reads as TGTGCCAGCAGCCAAGGCGGGACTAGCGGGACGCGGGATACGCAGTATTTT.

This clone was seen a few times. This specimen includes other DNA sequences encoding the same CDR3. This rearrangement joins TRBV5-1 to TRBJ1-5, with no clear D. Deletions cut 0 bases from V and 4 bases from J, with 5 bases between. The CDR3 contains 13 residues. Germline CDR1 and CDR2: SGHRS and YFSETQ. CDR3 in DNA: TGCGCCAGCAGCTTGGACAGTAATCAGCCCCAGCATTTT. Residues: CASSLDSNQPQHF. Drawing the rest from reference TRBV5-1 and TRBJ1-5, the complete variable domain is KAGVTQTPRYLIKTRGQQVTLSCSPISGHRSVSWYQQTPGQGLQFLFEYFSETQRNKGNFPGRFSGRQFSNSRSEMNVSTLELGDSALYLCASSLDSNQPQHFGDGTRLSIL.

The table lists this clone with a count of one. The CDR3 loop reads CASSKEGLAGVLEQYF. The DNA for the CDR3 is TGTGCCAGCAGTAAAGAAGGACTAGCGGGAGTTCTCGAGCAGTACTTC. This sequence joins TRBV2 and TRBJ2-7, with TRBD2 identical over 13 bases. V trimming: 5 bases; J trimming: 6 bases; junction bases outside the gene matches: 10. Germline CDR1 is SNHLY and CDR2 is FYNNEI. The CDR3 extends over 16 amino acids.

The chain is built from TRBV6-6 and TRBJ2-7; 7 bases fit TRBD1. Trimming removed 2 bases from V and 6 bases from J; junction bases left unmatched: 1. This CDR3 has 12 residues. The germline V gene encodes CDR1 MNHNY and CDR2 SVGAGI (reference sequence). CDR3 protein: CASSYTGAEQYF. In DNA form, the CDR3 reads TGTGCCAGCAGTTACACAGGGGCCGAGCAGTACTTC.

This rearrangement joins TRBV19 to TRBJ1-5, with TRBD1 matching over 8 bases. The germline CDR1 and CDR2 sequences are LNHDA and SQIVND (reference sequence). The CDR3 sequence is 16 residues long. V gave up 3 bases and J gave up 5 bases; unmatched junction bases: 9. This CDR3 reads CASSIPPGGAYQPQHF. CDR3 nucleotides: TGTGCCAGTAGTATCCCGCCAGGGGGCGCCTATCAGCCCCAGCATTTT.